This TCR beta chain was found in a study of blood T cell repertoires in COVID-19. Study-wide background: COVID-19 samples collected from the United States, Italy and Spain covered acute and convalescent phases.

Produced via immunoSEQ multiplex PCR; TCRdb's table is partial and in-frame only. Of more than 110,000 clones listed, about 80% were seen once; the top ten hold 44%. Germline lookup yields CDR1 SGHDN and CDR2 FVKESK. V dropped 3 bases and J dropped 1 base, with 12 bases sitting between them. This CDR3 has 16 amino acids. The chain couples TRBV14 to TRBJ2-2, with a possible D match to TRBD1 (6 bases). Sequenced material: peripheral blood. The TCR was taken from a human donor in a cohort sampled during active COVID-19. DNA for the CDR3: TGTGCCAGCAGCCAGTTCAGGACAGTGAACACCGGGGAGCTGTTTTTT. Translation gives CASSQFRTVNTGELFF.